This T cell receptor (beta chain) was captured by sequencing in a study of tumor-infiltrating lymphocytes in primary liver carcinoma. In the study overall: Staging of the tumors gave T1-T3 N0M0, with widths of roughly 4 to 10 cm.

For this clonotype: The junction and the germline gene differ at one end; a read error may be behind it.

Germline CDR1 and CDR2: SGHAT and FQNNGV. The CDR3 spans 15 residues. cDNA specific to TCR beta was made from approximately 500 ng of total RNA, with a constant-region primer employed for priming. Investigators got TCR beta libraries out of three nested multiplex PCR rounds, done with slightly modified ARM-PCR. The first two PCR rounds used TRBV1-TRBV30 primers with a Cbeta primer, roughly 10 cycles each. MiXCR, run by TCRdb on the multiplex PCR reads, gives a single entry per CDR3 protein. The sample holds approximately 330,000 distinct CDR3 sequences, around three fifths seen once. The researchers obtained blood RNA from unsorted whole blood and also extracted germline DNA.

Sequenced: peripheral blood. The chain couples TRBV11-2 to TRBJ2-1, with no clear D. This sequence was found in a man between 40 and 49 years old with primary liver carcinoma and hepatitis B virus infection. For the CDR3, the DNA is TGTGTCAGCAGCACCCGCCCGGAATTCTACAATGAGCAGCTCTTC. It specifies CVSSTRPEFYNEQLF.